A selection of T cell receptor beta chains follows, all from one sample in a study of cytomegalovirus exposure and HLA in healthy donors. Sequencing used immunoSEQ multiplex PCR; TCRdb keeps in-frame clones, though not all of them. The sample shows about 77,000 clones, 60% to 85% of them seen only once. Sequenced sample: PBMCs. All receptors derive from a man aged 35 to 55 in good health and CMV-seronegative. CDR3s leave out the opening cysteine and the closing phenylalanine or tryptophan. The order of the fields is CDR3 length, J gene, V gene, D gene, CDR3 protein. A D gene is named only where the DNA matches it firmly.

13,TRBJ1-4,TRBV6-5,NA,ASSYGGRANEKLF
10,TRBJ2-2,TRBV19,TRBD2,AGREGSGELF
13,TRBJ2-1,TRBV18,NA,ASSRTEGKYNEQF
15,TRBJ2-7,TRBV2,TRBD1,ASSDRRSGTGAYEQY
11,TRBJ2-1,TRBV2,TRBD2,ASSKGLAGEQF
12,TRBJ1-1,TRBV10-3,TRBD1,AIRRDSSGTEAF
12,TRBJ1-1,TRBV28,TRBD1,ASSSGQGSAEAF
12,TRBJ2-5,TRBV7-2,TRBD2,ASSLVFGGETQY
11,TRBJ2-5,TRBV10-3,NA,AISHGIQETQY
13,TRBJ2-1,TRBV11-3,TRBD1,ASSSRDRADNEQF
14,TRBJ1-1,TRBV6-1,NA,ASSETPGKGWTEAF
15,TRBJ2-3,TRBV27,TRBD2,ASSPSILAGPWYTQY
13,TRBJ1-1,TRBV29-1,TRBD1,SAKYRGELNTEAF
11,TRBJ2-7,TRBV5-6,NA,ASSFLDRYEQY
18,TRBJ2-7,TRBV10-1,TRBD2,ASRGRGRSGRGTGYYEQY
12,TRBJ1-1,TRBV28,NA,ASSFVRGGTEAF
13,TRBJ1-4,TRBV7-9,NA,ASSRPFGGDEKLF
13,TRBJ2-1,TRBV5-1,TRBD1,ASTETGQKYNEQF
13,TRBJ2-7,TRBV6-6,TRBD2,ASSLPGGSSYEQY
9,TRBJ2-5,TRBV7-9,NA,ASSPGETQY
14,TRBJ2-2,TRBV5-1,NA,ASSSRTDPGTGELF
12,TRBJ2-1,TRBV6-5,TRBD1,ASSWTGEYNEQF
11,TRBJ1-5,TRBV18,NA,ASSPESNQPQH
11,TRBJ2-7,TRBV28,NA,ASSDSVAYEQY
14,TRBJ2-7,TRBV6-7,TRBD1,ASSGQGTGVTYEQY
14,TRBJ1-1,TRBV7-8,NA,ASSPIADGGGTEAF
12,TRBJ2-1,TRBV11-2,TRBD1,ASSLVDRGNEQF
11,TRBJ2-7,TRBV18,NA,ASSRGTYYEQY
9,TRBJ1-2,TRBV28,TRBD1,ASSSGGGYT
14,TRBJ2-2,TRBV28,TRBD2,ASRGSGRANTGELF
12,TRBJ2-4,TRBV6-5,NA,ASSYRRSGTPQY
12,TRBJ2-1,TRBV27,TRBD2,ASSRAGFYNEQF
11,TRBJ1-5,TRBV27,NA,ASSDQRDQPQH
13,TRBJ2-7,TRBV18,TRBD2,ASSPDLAGFYEQY
14,TRBJ1-1,TRBV7-8,NA,ASSYRGGQLNTEAF
13,TRBJ1-1,TRBV7-2,TRBD1,ASSLPTGRIAEAF
12,TRBJ1-1,TRBV6-1,TRBD1,ASRATGGRTEAF
11,TRBJ2-7,TRBV7-7,NA,ASSLGGDYEQY
14,TRBJ1-1,TRBV5-1,NA,ASSLASGFRSPGAF
12,TRBJ2-1,TRBV28,TRBD2,ASSFLAGGNEQF
12,TRBJ2-7,TRBV6-5,NA,ASRTGTPSYEQY
14,TRBJ2-7,TRBV28,TRBD2,ASSTRTSGTNYEQY
15,TRBJ1-5,TRBV12-5,NA,ASGLVLETAYNQPQH
13,TRBJ1-2,TRBV7-2,NA,ASSLMQVANYGYT
14,TRBJ2-2,TRBV15,TRBD2,ATSPLLAGVTGELF
15,TRBJ1-1,TRBV27,NA,ASSLRGQGSVNTEAF
14,TRBJ1-5,TRBV2,TRBD1,ASSSGTGVGNQPQH
14,TRBJ2-3,TRBV7-6,NA,ASSLQAGNNPDTQY
13,TRBJ2-1,TRBV29-1,TRBD2,SVRGASGPYNEQF